This TCR beta chain was identified during a study of beta chain features in type 1 diabetes. Study information: In age, gender and cell yields, patients were similar to healthy donors.

Study findings and constraints: Shorter TCRB CDR3s, moderately but significantly so, were found in Type 1 diabetes patients in all four CD4+ subsets. TCRB repertoires of naive, central memory and Treg cells appeared more similar among patients than among healthy donors. Type 1 diabetes patients had fewer VDJ junction insertions and more deletions.

CDR3 length equals 15 residues. With 3 bases removed from V and 2 bases from J, the gap between germline ends came to 12 bases. Germline V gives CDR1 MDHEN, CDR2 SYDVKM. Since all of the isolated RNA was reverse transcribed, expressed TCRB transcripts were what got sequenced. The protocol was immunoSEQ multiplex PCR, while the TCRdb copy is restricted to in-frame clones and leaves out a portion. The sample has about 660,000 clones; over 13% are singletons. A few counts support this clone. Its antigen is as yet unknown. Central memory, naive, regulatory and stem cell-like memory CD4+ cells were sorted by CD45RO/CCR7/CD25/CD127/CD95/CD27.

The sequenced sample consisted of naive CD4+ T cells from blood. This sequence was found in a man aged 18 to 29 with type 1 diabetes. The V call is TRBV28, the J call TRBJ2-3; D may match TRBD1 or TRBD2 (5 bases each). CDR3 region: CASSFRGAYTDTQYF. For the CDR3, the DNA is TGTGCCAGCAGTTTTAGAGGGGCCTACACAGATACGCAGTATTTT.